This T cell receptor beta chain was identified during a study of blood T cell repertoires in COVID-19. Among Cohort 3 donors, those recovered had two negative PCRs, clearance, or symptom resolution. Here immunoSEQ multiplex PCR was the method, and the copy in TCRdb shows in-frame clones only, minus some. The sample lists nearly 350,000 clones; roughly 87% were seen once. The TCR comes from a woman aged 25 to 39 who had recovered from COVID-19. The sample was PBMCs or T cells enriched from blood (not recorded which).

CDR3 in DNA: TGTGCCAGCAGCTTGGACCAACTAGCGGGGGGGCCCTACAATGAGCAGTTCTTC. Protein product: CASSLDQLAGGPYNEQFF. The rearrangement joins TRBV5-6 to TRBJ2-1; 13 bases are a match to TRBD2. The V segment lost 0 bases and the J segment 2 bases; nucleotides outside the gene matches: 5. This CDR3 spans 18 amino acids. Per germline, CDR1 SGHDT and CDR2 YYEEEE.